This entry concerns a single TCR beta chain. The record originates from a study of blood T cell repertoires in COVID-19. The protocol was immunoSEQ multiplex PCR, while the TCRdb copy is restricted to in-frame clones and leaves out a portion. The table records fewer than 450,000 clones, about 88% of them present only once. The CDR3 sequence is 13 residues long. Germline V CDR1 and CDR2: SGHDT, YYEEEE. V gave up 2 bases and J gave up 9 bases, with 14 bases separating them. This TCR was sampled from an older woman with COVID-19, enrolled during active disease. Sequenced: peripheral blood. This chain links TRBV5-6 with TRBJ1-1; D gene ambiguous. The CDR3 region is CASSFGRRVQAFF. The CDR3 region has the DNA TGTGCCAGCAGCTTCGGCAGGCGCGTGCAAGCTTTCTTT.